The clone carrying this TCR beta chain was recorded a few times. The beta constant-region primer was an equimolar mix of two oligonucleotides covering TRBC1 and TRBC2. MiXCR, run by TCRdb on the UMI-ligation and nested PCR reads, gives a single entry per CDR3 protein. The table shows 140,000 to 150,000 distinct CDR3 sequences, with approximately 17% occurring only once. The data derive from a study of naive and memory T cell subsets. J was trimmed by 2 bases and V by 1 base; bases with no gene match: 3. The CDR3 totals 15 residues. Germline-derived CDR1 and CDR2 are SGHTA and FQGNSA. The chain employs TRBV7-2 and TRBJ2-7, with 9 bases fitting TRBD1. Sequenced material: naive CD4+ T cells from blood. The source of this sequence is a human donor in good health. CDR3 DNA sequence: TGTGCCAGCAGCTTAGTGCGACAGGGGGCCTACGAGCAGTACTTC. Translation gives CASSLVRQGAYEQYF.